This T cell receptor (beta chain) was recorded in a study of blood T cell repertoires in COVID-19. About the research overall: There were acute and convalescent COVID-19 samples, and they came from the United States, Italy and Spain.

Measured with immunoSEQ multiplex PCR; TCRdb has only the in-frame clones, and not every one. The sample has about 300,000 clones, 70% to 90% seen once. This clone appeared a few times. V lost 3 bases to trimming and J lost 9 bases, with 18 bases between them. From germline, CDR1 is MNHNS and CDR2 SASEGT. This CDR3 region has 16 residues. The rearrangement links TRBV6-1 to TRBJ1-6; TRBD1 might be the D (5 bases). Source material: PBMCs or T cells enriched from blood (not recorded which). This clonotype was obtained from a man under 40 who had recovered from COVID-19. Here the CDR3 DNA reads TGTGCCAGCAGTGACCAAATCCGGGACTCTACTTCACCCCTCCACTTT. It is translated as CASSDQIRDSTSPLHF.